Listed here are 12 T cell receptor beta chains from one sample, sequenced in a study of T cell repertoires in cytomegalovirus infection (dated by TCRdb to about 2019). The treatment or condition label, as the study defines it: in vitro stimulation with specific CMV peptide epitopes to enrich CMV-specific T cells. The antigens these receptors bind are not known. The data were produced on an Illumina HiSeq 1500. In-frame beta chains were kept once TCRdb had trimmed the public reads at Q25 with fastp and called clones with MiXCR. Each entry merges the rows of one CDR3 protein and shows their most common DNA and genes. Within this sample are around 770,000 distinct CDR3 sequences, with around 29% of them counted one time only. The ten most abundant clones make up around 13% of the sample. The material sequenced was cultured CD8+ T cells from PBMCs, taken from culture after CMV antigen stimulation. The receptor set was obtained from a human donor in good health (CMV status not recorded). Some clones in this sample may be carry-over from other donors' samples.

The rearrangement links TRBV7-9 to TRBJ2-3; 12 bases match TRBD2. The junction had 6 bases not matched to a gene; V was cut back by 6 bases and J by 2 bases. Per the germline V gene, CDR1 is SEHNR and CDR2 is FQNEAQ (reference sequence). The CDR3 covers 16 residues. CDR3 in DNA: TGTGCCAGCAGAAAGGGACTAGCGGGCCTCACAGATACGCAGTATTTT. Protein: CASRKGLAGLTDTQYF.

The CDR3 here is CASSRGARELFF. In nucleotides, the CDR3 is TGTGCCAGCAGCCGGGGCGCGAGGGAGCTGTTTTTT. V is TRBV7-3 and J is TRBJ2-2; either TRBD1 or TRBD2 may supply D (5 bases each). The CDR3 runs to 12 residues. Germline CDR1 is SGHTA and CDR2 is FQGTGA. Trimming shortened V by 5 bases and J by 9 bases, and 10 bases separated the two germline ends.

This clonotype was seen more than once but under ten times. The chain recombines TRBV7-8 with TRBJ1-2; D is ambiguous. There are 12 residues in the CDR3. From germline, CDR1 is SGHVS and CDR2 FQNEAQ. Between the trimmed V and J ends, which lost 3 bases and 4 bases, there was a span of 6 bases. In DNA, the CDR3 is TGTGCCAGCAGCTTGATGCCCTATGGCTACACCTTC. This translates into CASSLMPYGYTF.

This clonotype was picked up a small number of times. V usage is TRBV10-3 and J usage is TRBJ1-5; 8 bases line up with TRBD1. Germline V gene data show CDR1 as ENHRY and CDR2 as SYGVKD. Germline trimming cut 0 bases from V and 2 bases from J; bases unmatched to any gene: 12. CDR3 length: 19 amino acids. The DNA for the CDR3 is TGTGCCATCAGTGAGTCCAGGACAGGGAGTTTTAATGGCAATCAGCCCCAGCATTTT. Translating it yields CAISESRTGSFNGNQPQHF.

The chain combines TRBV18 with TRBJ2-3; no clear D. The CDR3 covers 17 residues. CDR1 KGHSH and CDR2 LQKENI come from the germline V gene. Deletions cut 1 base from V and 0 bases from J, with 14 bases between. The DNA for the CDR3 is TGTGCCAGCTCACCACTCCCTAGTGGGCTGAGCACAGATACGCAGTATTTT. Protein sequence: CASSPLPSGLSTDTQYF.

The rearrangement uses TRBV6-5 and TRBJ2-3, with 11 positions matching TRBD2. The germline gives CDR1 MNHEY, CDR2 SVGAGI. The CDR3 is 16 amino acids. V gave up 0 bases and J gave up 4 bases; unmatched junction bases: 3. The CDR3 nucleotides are TGTGCCAGCAGTTACTCGACTAGCGGGGCTTCAGATACGCAGTATTTT. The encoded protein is CASSYSTSGASDTQYF.

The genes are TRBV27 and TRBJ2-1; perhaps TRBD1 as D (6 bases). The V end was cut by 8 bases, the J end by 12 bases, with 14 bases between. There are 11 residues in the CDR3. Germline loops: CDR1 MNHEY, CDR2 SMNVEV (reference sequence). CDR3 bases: TGTGCCAGCCTAGGAATAGGGGGGCAGTTCTTC. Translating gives CASLGIGGQFF.

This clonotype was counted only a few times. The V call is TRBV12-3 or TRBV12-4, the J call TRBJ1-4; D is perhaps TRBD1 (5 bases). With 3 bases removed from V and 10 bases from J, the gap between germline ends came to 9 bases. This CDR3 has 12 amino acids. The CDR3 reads CASSFDGGKLFF. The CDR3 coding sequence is TGTGCCAGCAGTTTTGACGGGGGAAAACTGTTTTTT.

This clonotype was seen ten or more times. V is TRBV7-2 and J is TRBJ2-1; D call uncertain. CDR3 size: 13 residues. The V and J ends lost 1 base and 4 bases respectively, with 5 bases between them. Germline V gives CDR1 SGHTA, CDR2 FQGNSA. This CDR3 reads CASSLVAYNEQFF. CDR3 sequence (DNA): TGTGCCAGCAGCTTAGTTGCGTACAATGAGCAGTTCTTC.

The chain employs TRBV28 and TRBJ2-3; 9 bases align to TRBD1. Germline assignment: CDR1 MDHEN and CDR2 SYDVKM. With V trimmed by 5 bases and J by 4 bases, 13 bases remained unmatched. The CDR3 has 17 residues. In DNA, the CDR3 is TGTGCCAGCAGTGGACGCATGGGACAGGGAGGCCCAGATACGCAGTATTTT. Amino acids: CASSGRMGQGGPDTQYF.

In DNA form, the CDR3 reads TGTGCCAGCAGCTCCGGGACAGGGGGCGTGGGAGGCTACACCTTC. Protein: CASSSGTGGVGGYTF. The chain couples TRBV7-6 to TRBJ1-2, with 12 positions matching TRBD1. The CDR3 is 15 amino acids. The V gene end was trimmed by 4 bases and the J gene end by 8 bases; junction bases not matched to a gene: 8. Germline assignment: CDR1 SGHVS and CDR2 FNYEAQ.

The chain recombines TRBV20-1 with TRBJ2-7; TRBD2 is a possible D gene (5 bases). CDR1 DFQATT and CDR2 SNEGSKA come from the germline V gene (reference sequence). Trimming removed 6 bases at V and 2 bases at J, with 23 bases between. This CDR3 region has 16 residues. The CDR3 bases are TGCAGTGCAAGAAGCGGTGTCGTCGCAGACCCCTACGAGCAGTACTTC. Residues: CSARSGVVADPYEQYF.